This TCR beta chain comes out of a study of post-analysis software for immune sequencing data. At the level of the study: The courses of disease that were included comprised relapsing-remitting, secondary progressive and progressive-relapsing multiple sclerosis.

The study, taken as a whole, reports: The five TRBV segments detected at higher frequency in patients than in controls included TRBV5-6, TRBV5-1 and TRBV20-1. Samples prepared in the same batch strongly co-clustered by F measure. Normalized Chao1 diversity in multiple sclerosis patients fell significantly below that of controls.

The CDR3 runs 14 residues. Trimming removed 6 bases from V and 9 bases from J; junction bases left unmatched: 11. The V gene's germline CDR1 is DFQATT and CDR2 SNEGSKA (reference sequence). This clonotype was counted ten times or more. Its target is not known. The TCR beta cDNA libraries carried unique molecular identifiers. The source material, roughly 0.9 to 11 million T cells, gave rise to 450,000 to 550,000 cDNA molecules. Using its own MiXCR run on the PCR reads, TCRdb lists one record per CDR3 protein. The table includes fewer than 850,000 distinct CDR3 sequences, about 43% detected once. The receptor was isolated from a girl aged 10-17 years with multiple sclerosis. Input material: blood. The V gene is TRBV20-1, the J gene TRBJ2-1, with 10 bases matching TRBD2. The CDR3 bases are TGCAGTGCCCCCGGGCTAGCGGGAGCGGTTGAGCAGTTCTTC. It translates to CSAPGLAGAVEQFF.